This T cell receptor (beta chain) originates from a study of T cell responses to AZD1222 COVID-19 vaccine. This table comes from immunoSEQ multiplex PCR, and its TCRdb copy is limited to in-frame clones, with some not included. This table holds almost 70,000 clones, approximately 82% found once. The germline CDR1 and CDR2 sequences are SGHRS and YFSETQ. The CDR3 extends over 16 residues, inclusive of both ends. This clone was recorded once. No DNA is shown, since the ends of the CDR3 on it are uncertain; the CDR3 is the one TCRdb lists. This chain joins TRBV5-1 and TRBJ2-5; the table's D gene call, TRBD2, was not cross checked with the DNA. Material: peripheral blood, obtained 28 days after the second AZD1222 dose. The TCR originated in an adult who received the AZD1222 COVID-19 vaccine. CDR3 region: CASSFGEGMYQETQYF.